In this sample, the clone carrying this TCR beta chain turned up many times. Its antigen is currently unknown. The data stem from a study of human T cells and chemical hapten exposure. Attachment of unique molecular identifiers to individual cDNA molecules was performed in the library. In the original processing: Counts of TCRs in each sample centred on a median of around 99,000 and extended from around 25,000 to 690,000. TCRdb analysed the 5' RACE reads with MiXCR anew, one entry per CDR3 protein. The V and J calls, along with clone size, are taken from TCRdb and not from the paper's own processing. The data show 130,000 or so distinct CDR3 sequences, with around 4% seen just once and over 1.1% held by the top ten. Total RNA was extracted from unfractionated whole blood. Study outcomes and limitations: High-frequency TCRs, those above 1 in 1000, stayed the same after DPC sensitization.

From germline, CDR1 is DFQATT and CDR2 SNEGSKA (reference sequence). CDR3 length: 12 residues. V lost 1 base to trimming and J lost 8 bases, with 11 bases between them. The rearrangement uses TRBV20-1 and TRBJ1-2; D is ambiguous. This clonotype was sampled from a female donor in good health. The CDR3 sequence: CSARGGYSGYTF. CDR3 DNA: TGCAGTGCTAGAGGAGGGTACAGCGGCTACACCTTC.